The subject of this entry is one T cell receptor beta chain. Its specificity is unknown. With the 5' RACE reads reprocessed, TCRdb shows one record per CDR3 protein and no DNA. The sample totals roughly 180,000 distinct CDR3 sequences. Per germline, CDR1 SGHRS and CDR2 YFSETQ. CDR3 length: 14 residues. The source of the sample is a study of T cells expressing NK-cell markers. Study information: TCR beta repertoires came from sorted CD3+CD56+NKG2C+, CD3+CD56+NKG2C- and CD3+CD56-NKG2C+ T cells. One of eight sequenced donors was HCMV-seronegative; the other seven were seropositive.

Study outcomes and limitations: The share of CD8+ T cells held by dominant NKG2C+ clonotypes was about 1.0-8% in several donors. One observes that, in several donors, these clonotypes were also the leading ones within the CD3+CD56-NKG2C+ fraction.

Sequencing was done on a sample of blood T cells: a sorted CD56 or NKG2C T cell subset, CD4+ or CD8+ T cells, or bulk PBMC T cells (not recorded which). This receptor was identified in a woman aged 18 to 75 in good health. The chain recombines TRBV5-1 with TRBJ2-3; without DNA, the TCRdb call of TRBD2 cannot be checked. CDR3 amino acids: CASSLASGADTQYF. Full variable domain (rest looked up from reference TRBV5-1 and TRBJ2-3): KAGVTQTPRYLIKTRGQQVTLSCSPISGHRSVSWYQQTPGQGLQFLFEYFSETQRNKGNFPGRFSGRQFSNSRSEMNVSTLELGDSALYLCASSLASGADTQYFGPGTRLTVL.